Here is one TCR beta chain with its context. TCRdb's copy holds only in-frame clones and misses some; the assay was immunoSEQ multiplex PCR. Of approximately 490,000 clones listed, 78% are singletons. This sample was taken from a study of shared T cell receptors in the human thymus. A further study also used this sample, focusing on human thymus T cells.

This receptor was taken from a boy in the first two years of life with a congenital heart defect. Sequencing input: thymocytes.

The CDR3 DNA follows: TGTGCCAGCAGCTTGGAGGGCAGGGGAAGGAGAGGGAACACTGAAGCTTTCTTT. Its protein is CASSLEGRGRRGNTEAFF. The V and J genes are TRBV5-5 and TRBJ1-1; TRBD1 is a possible D gene (6 bases). This CDR3 comprises 18 residues. Between the trimmed V and J ends, which lost 0 bases and 1 base, there was a span of 19 bases. Germline V CDR1 and CDR2: SGHKS, YYEKEE (reference sequence).